This T cell receptor beta chain was recovered during a study of blood T cell repertoires in COVID-19. Study-level information: The United States, Italy and Spain provided the acute and convalescent COVID-19 samples. PBMCs, B-cell-depleted T cells, or T cells provided the cDNA or gDNA that made up the material.

Data came from immunoSEQ multiplex PCR; TCRdb stores just in-frame clones and leaves some out. The sample holds around 180,000 clones, 65% to 85% seen once. In germline, CDR1 is SGHAT, CDR2 FQNNGV. The CDR3 is 14 residues long. The V and J ends lost 3 bases and 4 bases, in that order; junction bases with no gene match: 4. This TCR was recovered from a woman in her twenties or thirties with acute or convalescent COVID-19. Sequenced: peripheral blood. This chain joins TRBV11-2 and TRBJ1-1; 8 bases match TRBD1. This CDR3 is CASSFQGAVTEAFF. The DNA of the CDR3 is TGTGCCAGCAGCTTTCAGGGGGCGGTCACTGAAGCTTTCTTT.